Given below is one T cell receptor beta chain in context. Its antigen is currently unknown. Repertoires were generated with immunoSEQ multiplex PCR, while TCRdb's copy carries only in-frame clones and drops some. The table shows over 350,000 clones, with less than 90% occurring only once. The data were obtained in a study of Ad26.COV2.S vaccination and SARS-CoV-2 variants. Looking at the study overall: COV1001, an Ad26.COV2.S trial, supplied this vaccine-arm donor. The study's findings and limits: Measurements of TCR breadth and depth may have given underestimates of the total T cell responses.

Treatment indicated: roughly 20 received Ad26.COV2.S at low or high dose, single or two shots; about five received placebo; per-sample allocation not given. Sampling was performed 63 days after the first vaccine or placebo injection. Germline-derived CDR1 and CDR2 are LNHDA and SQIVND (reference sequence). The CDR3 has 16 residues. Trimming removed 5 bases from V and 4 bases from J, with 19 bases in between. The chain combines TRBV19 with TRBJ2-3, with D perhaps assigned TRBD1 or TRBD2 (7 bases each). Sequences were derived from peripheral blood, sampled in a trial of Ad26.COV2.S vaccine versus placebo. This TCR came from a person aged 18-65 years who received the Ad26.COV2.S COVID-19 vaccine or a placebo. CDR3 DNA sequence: TGTGCCAGTAGTTCCCACCTGGCAGGGGGGGCAGATACGCAGTATTTT. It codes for CASSSHLAGGADTQYF.